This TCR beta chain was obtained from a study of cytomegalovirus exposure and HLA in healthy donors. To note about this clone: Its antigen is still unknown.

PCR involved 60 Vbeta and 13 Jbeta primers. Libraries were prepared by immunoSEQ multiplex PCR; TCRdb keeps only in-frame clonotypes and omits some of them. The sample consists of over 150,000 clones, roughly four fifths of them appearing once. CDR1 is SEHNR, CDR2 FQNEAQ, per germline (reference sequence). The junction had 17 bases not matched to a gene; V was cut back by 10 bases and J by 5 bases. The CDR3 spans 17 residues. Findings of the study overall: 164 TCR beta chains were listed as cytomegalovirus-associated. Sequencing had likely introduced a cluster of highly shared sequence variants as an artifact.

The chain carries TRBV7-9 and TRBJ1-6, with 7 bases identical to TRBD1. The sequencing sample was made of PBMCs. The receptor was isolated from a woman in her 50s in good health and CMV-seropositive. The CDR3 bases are TGTGCCACGCTTGGGCAGGGGGTCGGGGATCATAATTCACCCCTCCACTTT. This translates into CATLGQGVGDHNSPLHF. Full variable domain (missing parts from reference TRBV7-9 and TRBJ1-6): DTGVSQNPRHKITKRGQNVTFRCDPISEHNRLYWYRQTLGQGPEFLTYFQNEAQLEKSRLLSDRFSAERPKGSFSTLEIQRTEQGDSAMYLCATLGQGVGDHNSPLHFGNGTRLTVT.